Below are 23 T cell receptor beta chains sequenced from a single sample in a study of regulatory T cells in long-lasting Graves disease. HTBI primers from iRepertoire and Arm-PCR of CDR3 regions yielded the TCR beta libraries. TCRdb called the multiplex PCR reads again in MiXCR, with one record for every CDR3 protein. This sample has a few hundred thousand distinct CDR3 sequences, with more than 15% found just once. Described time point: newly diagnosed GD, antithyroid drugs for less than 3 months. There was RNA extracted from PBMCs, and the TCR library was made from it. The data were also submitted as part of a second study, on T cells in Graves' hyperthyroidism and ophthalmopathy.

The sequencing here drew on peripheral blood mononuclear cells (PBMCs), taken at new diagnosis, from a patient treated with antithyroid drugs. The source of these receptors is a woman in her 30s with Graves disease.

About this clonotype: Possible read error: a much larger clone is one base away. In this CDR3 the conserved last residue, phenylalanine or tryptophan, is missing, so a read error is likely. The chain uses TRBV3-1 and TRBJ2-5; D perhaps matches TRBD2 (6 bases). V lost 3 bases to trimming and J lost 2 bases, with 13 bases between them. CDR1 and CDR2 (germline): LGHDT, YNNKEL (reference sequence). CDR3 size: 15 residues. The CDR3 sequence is CASSHRRGVQETQYL. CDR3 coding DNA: TGTGCCAGCAGCCATCGGCGGGGCGTACAAGAGACCCAGTACCTC.

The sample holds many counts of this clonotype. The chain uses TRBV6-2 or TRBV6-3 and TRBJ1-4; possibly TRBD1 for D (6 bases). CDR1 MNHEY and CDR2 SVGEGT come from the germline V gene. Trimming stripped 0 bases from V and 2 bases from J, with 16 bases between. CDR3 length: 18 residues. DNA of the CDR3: TGTGCCAGCAGTTACTCAGCTACGGCAGGGGAGACTAATGAAAAACTGTTTTTT. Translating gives CASSYSATAGETNEKLFF.

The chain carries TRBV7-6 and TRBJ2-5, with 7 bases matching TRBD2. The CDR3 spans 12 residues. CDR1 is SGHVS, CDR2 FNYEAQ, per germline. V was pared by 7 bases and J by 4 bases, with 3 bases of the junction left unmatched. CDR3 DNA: TGTGCCAGCACCCCGGGAGGAGAGACCCAGTACTTC. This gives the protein CASTPGGETQYF.

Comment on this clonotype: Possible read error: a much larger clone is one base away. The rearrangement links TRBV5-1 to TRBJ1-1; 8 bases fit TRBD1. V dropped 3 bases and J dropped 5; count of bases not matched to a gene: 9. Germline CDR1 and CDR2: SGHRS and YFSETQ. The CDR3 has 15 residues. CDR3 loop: CASSSFGQGGTEAFF. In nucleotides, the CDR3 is TGCGCCAGCAGCTCTTTCGGACAGGGAGGTACTGAAGCTTTCTTT.

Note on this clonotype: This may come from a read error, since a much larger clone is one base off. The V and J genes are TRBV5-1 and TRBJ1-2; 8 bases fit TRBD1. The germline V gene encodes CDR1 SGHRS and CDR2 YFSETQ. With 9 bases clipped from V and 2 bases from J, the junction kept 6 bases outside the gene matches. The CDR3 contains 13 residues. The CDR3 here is CANKDRANYGYTF. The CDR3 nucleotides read TGCGCCAACAAGGACAGGGCGAACTATGGCTACACCTTC. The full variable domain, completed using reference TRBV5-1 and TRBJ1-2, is KAGVTQTPRYLIKTRGQQVTLSCSPISGHRSVSWYQQTPGQGLQFLFEYFSETQRNKGNFPGRFSGRQFSNSRSEMNVSTLELGDSALYLCANKDRANYGYTFGSGTRLTVV.

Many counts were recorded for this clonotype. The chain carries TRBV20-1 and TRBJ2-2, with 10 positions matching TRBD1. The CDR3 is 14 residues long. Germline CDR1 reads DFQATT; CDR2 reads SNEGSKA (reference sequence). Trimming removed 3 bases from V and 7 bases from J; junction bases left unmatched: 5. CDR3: CSARETGGRGELFF. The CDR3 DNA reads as TGCAGTGCTAGGGAGACAGGGGGCCGCGGGGAGCTGTTTTTT.

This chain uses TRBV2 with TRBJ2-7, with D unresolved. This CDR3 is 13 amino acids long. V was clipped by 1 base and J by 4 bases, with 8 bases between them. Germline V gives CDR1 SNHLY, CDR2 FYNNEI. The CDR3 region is CASSEDFFYEQYF. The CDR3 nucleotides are TGTGCCAGCAGTGAAGATTTTTTTTACGAGCAGTACTTC. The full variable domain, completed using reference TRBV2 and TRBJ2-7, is EPEVTQTPSHQVTQMGQEVILRCVPISNHLYFYWYRQILGQKVEFLVSFYNNEISEKSEIFDDQFSVERPDGSNFTLKIRSTKLEDSAMYFCASSEDFFYEQYFGPGTRLTVT.

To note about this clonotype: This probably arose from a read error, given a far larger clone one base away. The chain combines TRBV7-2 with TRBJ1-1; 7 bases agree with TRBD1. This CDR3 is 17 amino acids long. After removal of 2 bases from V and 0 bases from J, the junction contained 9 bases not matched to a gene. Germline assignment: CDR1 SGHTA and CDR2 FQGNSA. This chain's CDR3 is CASSLLRDRALNTEAFF. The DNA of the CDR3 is TGTGCCAGCAGCTTACTTCGAGACAGGGCTTTGAACACTGAAGCTTTCTTT.

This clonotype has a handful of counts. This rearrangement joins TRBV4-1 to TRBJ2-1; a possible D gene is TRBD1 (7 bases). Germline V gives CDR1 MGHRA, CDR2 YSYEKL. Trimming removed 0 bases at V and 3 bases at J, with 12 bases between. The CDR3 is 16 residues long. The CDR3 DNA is TGCGCCAGCAGCCAAGAAGGAGGGGGCTTCTACAATGAGCAGTTCTTC. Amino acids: CASSQEGGGFYNEQFF.

The CDR3 is CASSQGTQRTQYF. The CDR3 nucleotides read TGCGCCAGCAGCCAAGGAACCCAAAGAACCCAGTACTTC. The chain carries TRBV4-1 and TRBJ2-5, with D unclear. The CDR3 totals 13 residues. The germline V gene has CDR1 MGHRA and CDR2 YSYEKL. The ends were cut back, 1 base at V and 8 bases at J, with 11 bases in the middle.

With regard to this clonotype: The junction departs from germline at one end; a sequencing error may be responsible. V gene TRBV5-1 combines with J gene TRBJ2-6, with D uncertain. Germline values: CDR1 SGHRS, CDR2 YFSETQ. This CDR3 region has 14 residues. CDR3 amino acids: CTSSLNLGANVLTF. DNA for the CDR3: TGCACCAGCAGCCTAAACTTGGGCGCCAACGTCCTGACTTTC.

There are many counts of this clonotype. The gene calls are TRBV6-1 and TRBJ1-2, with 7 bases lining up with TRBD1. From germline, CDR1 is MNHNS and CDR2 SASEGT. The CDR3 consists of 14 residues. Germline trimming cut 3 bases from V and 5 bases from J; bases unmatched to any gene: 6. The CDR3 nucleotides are TGTGCCAGCAGTGAGAGGACAGGAAAATATGGCTACACCTTC. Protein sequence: CASSERTGKYGYTF.

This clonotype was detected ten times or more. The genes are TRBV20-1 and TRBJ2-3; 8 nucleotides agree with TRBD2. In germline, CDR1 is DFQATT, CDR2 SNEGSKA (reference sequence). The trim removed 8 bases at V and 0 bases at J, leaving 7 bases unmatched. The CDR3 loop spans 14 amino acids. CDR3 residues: CSSPGGASTDTQYF. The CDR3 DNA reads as TGCAGTTCCCCGGGGGGGGCTAGCACAGATACGCAGTATTTT.

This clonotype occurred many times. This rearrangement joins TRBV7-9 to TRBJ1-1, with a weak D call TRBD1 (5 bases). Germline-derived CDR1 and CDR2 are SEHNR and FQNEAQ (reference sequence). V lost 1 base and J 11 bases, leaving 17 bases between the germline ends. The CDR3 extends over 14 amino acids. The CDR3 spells CASSLVVGPEGAFF. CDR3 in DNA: TGTGCCAGCAGCTTAGTCGTGGGGCCCGAGGGGGCTTTCTTT.

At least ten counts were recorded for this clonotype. The CDR3 sequence: CSAFRLAGAFYNEQFF. CDR3 in DNA: TGCAGTGCTTTCAGACTAGCGGGGGCTTTCTACAATGAGCAGTTCTTC. The V gene is TRBV20-1, the J gene TRBJ2-1; TRBD2 aligns across 12 bases. Germline lookup yields CDR1 DFQATT and CDR2 SNEGSKA (reference sequence). CDR3 length equals 16 residues. V shed 5 bases, J shed 3 bases, and the junction held 8 bases outside the gene matches.

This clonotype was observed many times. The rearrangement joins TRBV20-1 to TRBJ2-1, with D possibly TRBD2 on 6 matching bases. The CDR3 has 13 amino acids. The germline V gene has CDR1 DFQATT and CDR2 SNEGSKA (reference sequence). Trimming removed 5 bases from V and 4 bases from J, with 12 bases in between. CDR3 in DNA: TGCAGTGCTTACGGGGGATTATACAATGAGCAGTTCTTC. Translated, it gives CSAYGGLYNEQFF.

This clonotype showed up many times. The CDR3 sequence is CASSRPGANVLTF. DNA of the CDR3: TGTGCCAGCAGTCGACCTGGGGCCAACGTCCTGACTTTC. This chain joins TRBV12-3 or TRBV12-4 and TRBJ2-6; D is unresolved. The CDR3 totals 13 residues. V was cut by 5 bases and J by 2 bases, with 4 bases left in between.

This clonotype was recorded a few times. Here the CDR3 DNA reads TGTGCCAGTAGTCCTACACTGGACAGGGCCGATGGCTACACCTTC. Translating it yields CASSPTLDRADGYTF. The genes are TRBV19 and TRBJ1-2; 8 nucleotides line up with TRBD1. The junction had 11 bases not matched to a gene; V was cut back by 5 bases and J by 6 bases. This CDR3 spans 15 amino acids. CDR1 and CDR2 (germline): LNHDA, SQIVND (reference sequence).

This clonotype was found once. CDR3: CASIAYSHETQYF. The CDR3 DNA reads as TGTGCCAGCATTGCTTACAGCCATGAGACCCAGTACTTC. This chain connects TRBV28 to TRBJ2-5; the D is unclear. Germline V gene sequence: CDR1 MDHEN, CDR2 SYDVKM. CDR3 length: 13 residues. With 7 bases removed from V and 5 bases from J, the gap between germline ends came to 14 bases.

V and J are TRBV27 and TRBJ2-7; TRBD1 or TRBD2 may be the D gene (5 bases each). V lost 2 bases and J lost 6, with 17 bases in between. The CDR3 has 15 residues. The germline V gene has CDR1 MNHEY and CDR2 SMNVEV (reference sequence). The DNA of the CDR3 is TGTGCCAGCAGTTTAGAGGGGTTGGGGTCGGTCGAGCAGTACTTC. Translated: CASSLEGLGSVEQYF.

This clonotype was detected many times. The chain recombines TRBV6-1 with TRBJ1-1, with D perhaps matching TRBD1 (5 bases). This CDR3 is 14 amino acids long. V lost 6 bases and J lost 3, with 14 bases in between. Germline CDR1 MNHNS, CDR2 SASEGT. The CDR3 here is CASSTLDRYTEAFF. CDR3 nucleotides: TGTGCCAGCAGCACACTTGACAGATACACTGAAGCTTTCTTT.

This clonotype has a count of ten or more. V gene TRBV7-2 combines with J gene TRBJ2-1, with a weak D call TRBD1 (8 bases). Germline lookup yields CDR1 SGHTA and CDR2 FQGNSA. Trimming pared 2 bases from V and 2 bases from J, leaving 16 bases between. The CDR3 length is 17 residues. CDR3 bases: TGTGCCAGCAGCTTAAAAGGGGGGGGACAGGCCTACAATGAGCAGTTCTTC. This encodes CASSLKGGGQAYNEQFF.

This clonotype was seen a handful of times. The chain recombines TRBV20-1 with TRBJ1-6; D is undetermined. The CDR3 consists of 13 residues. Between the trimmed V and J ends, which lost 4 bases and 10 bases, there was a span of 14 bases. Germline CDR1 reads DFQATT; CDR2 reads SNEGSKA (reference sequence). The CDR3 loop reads CSATTGPRSPLHF. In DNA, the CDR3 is TGCAGTGCTACGACGGGCCCCCGCTCACCCCTCCACTTT.